The 18 T cell receptor beta chains presented below share a single source sample, sequenced in a study of shared clonotypes between healthy human individuals. Generated by immunoSEQ multiplex PCR, the TCRdb table keeps only in-frame clones and is missing some. The table has about 1 million clones, roughly 80% seen once. The specimen sequenced was memory CD4+ T cells sorted from blood. Subset described: CD45RA-negative fraction. These TCRs come from a young man in good health.

Note on this clone: Other DNA sequences within the sample encode an identical CDR3. This sequence joins TRBV28 and TRBJ2-7; D is uncertain. The germline gives CDR1 MDHEN, CDR2 SYDVKM. The CDR3 extends over 12 amino acids. V was pared by 4 bases and J by 4 bases, with 8 bases between. CDR3 sequence: CASSSRSYEQYF. Here the CDR3 DNA reads TGTGCCAGCAGTTCCCGATCTTACGAGCAGTACTTC.

This CDR3 reads CASSRSGKEGNIQYF. The CDR3, as DNA: TGTGCCAGCAGCCGATCTGGTAAAGAAGGAAACATTCAGTACTTC. The chain joins TRBV7-3 to TRBJ2-4, with D unclear. CDR1 and CDR2 from the germline V gene are SGHTA and FQGTGA. Trimming left V 5 bases short and J 6 bases short, with 17 bases between. The CDR3 loop spans 15 amino acids.

The DNA for the CDR3 is TGTGCCAGCCAGTCCAGGCGGAGTAACGGGGAGCTGTTTTTT. Protein product: CASQSRRSNGELFF. V gene TRBV27 combines with J gene TRBJ2-2; no clear D gene. V lost 8 bases and J lost 7, with 17 bases in between. Germline V gene lookup returns CDR1 MNHEY and CDR2 SMNVEV (reference sequence). This CDR3 spans 14 amino acids.

The V gene is TRBV5-1, the J gene TRBJ2-6; D gene uncertain. Per the germline V gene, CDR1 is SGHRS and CDR2 is YFSETQ. Trimming took off 4 bases at V and 0 bases at J, with 11 bases between the two ends. CDR3 size: 16 residues. The CDR3 is CASSPSVASGANVLTF. CDR3 nucleotides: TGCGCCAGCAGCCCCTCGGTGGCCTCTGGGGCCAACGTCCTGACTTTC.

The chain recombines TRBV30 with TRBJ2-7; TRBD2 aligns across 7 bases. The CDR3 consists of 15 residues. The trim removed 4 bases at V and 1 base at J, leaving 10 bases unmatched. Germline V gene sequence: CDR1 GTSNPN, CDR2 SVGIG (reference sequence). The CDR3 spells CAWNVPGRGSYEQYF. CDR3 nucleotides: TGTGCCTGGAATGTCCCGGGGCGGGGGTCCTACGAGCAGTACTTC. The full variable domain, in which reference TRBV30 and TRBJ2-7 provide the parts outside the CDR3, is SQTIHQWPATLVQPVGSPLSLECTVEGTSNPNLYWYRQAAGRGLQLLFYSVGIGQISSEVPQNLSASRPQDRQFILSSKKLLLSDSGFYLCAWNVPGRGSYEQYFGPGTRLTVT.

The rearrangement joins TRBV7-9 to TRBJ1-6; perhaps TRBD1 as D (6 bases). The CDR3 totals 17 residues. V lost 2 bases and J 7 bases, leaving 18 bases between the germline ends. Germline V gene lookup returns CDR1 SEHNR and CDR2 FQNEAQ (reference sequence). CDR3 loop: CASSLQTGGFRNSPLHF. In DNA form, the CDR3 reads TGTGCCAGCAGCTTACAGACGGGGGGCTTTCGGAATTCACCCCTCCACTTT.

The rearrangement uses TRBV4-2 and TRBJ2-3, with 8 bases that match TRBD2. The germline V gene has CDR1 LGHNA and CDR2 YNFKEQ. V was clipped by 0 bases and J by 2 bases; unmatched bases: 7. The CDR3 runs 17 residues. The CDR3 nucleotides read TGTGCCAGCAGCCAAGAAGGACGGCGGGGGGACACAGATACGCAGTATTTT. Protein product: CASSQEGRRGDTDTQYF.

This sequence joins TRBV28 and TRBJ1-4; weak D call: TRBD1 (6 bases). CDR1 is MDHEN, CDR2 SYDVKM, per germline. The length of the CDR3 is 16 residues. V dropped 3 bases and J dropped 9 bases, with 20 bases sitting between them. This CDR3 reads CASSFQAGGGGKKLFF. DNA for the CDR3: TGTGCCAGCAGTTTTCAAGCGGGGGGCGGAGGGAAAAAACTGTTTTTT.

This chain joins TRBV2 and TRBJ1-1, with unresolved D. Germline V gene data show CDR1 as SNHLY and CDR2 as FYNNEI. The V and J ends lost 4 bases and 9 bases respectively, with 9 bases between them. The CDR3 has 11 residues. The CDR3 DNA sequence: TGTGCCAGCAGTGTGGACTTGAAAGCTTTCTTT. The encoded protein is CASSVDLKAFF.

The chain employs TRBV19 and TRBJ2-6; D remains ambiguous. The germline V gene has CDR1 LNHDA and CDR2 SQIVND (reference sequence). V was shortened by 7 bases and J by 1 base, with 5 bases between the two germline ends. This CDR3 has 13 amino acids. CDR3 residues: CASKGSGANVLTF. In nucleotides, the CDR3 is TGTGCCAGTAAAGGGTCTGGGGCCAACGTCCTGACTTTC.

The rearrangement joins TRBV18 to TRBJ1-5; D unresolved. Germline CDR1 KGHSH, CDR2 LQKENI. The V gene lost 3 bases and the J gene lost 3 bases, with 12 bases spanning the gap. This CDR3 is 15 amino acids long. The CDR3 loop is CASSPLGSNNQPQHF. Here the CDR3 DNA reads TGTGCCAGCTCACCCCTGGGCAGCAACAATCAGCCCCAGCATTTT.

The chain combines TRBV29-1 with TRBJ2-1; 11 bases are shared with TRBD2. Germline CDR1 is SQVTM and CDR2 is ANQGSEA. This CDR3 comprises 15 residues. The V gene end was trimmed by 0 bases and the J gene end by 4 bases; junction bases not matched to a gene: 2. CDR3 protein: CSVEDGTSGYNEQFF. The CDR3 region has the DNA TGCAGCGTTGAAGACGGGACTAGCGGTTACAATGAGCAGTTCTTC.

This clone was seen only a few times. The rearrangement uses TRBV7-6 and TRBJ1-3; no clear D gene. The V gene lost 4 bases and the J gene lost 4 bases, with 11 bases spanning the gap. Germline V gives CDR1 SGHVS, CDR2 FNYEAQ. This CDR3 region has 14 residues. The CDR3 nucleotides are TGTGCCAGCAGCTCACCTTCCTCGGGAAACACCATATATTTT. Protein: CASSSPSSGNTIYF. Together with reference TRBV7-6 and TRBJ1-3, the CDR3 gives the full variable domain: GAGVSQSPRYKVTKRGQDVALRCDPISGHVSLYWYRQALGQGPEFLTYFNYEAQQDKSGLPNDRFSAERPEGSISTLTIQRTEQRDSAMYRCASSSPSSGNTIYFGEGSWLTVV.

The chain combines TRBV5-6 with TRBJ2-6; no clear D. V lost 0 bases, J lost 0 bases, and 7 bases lay in between. The germline gives CDR1 SGHDT, CDR2 YYEEEE. This CDR3 has 16 residues. The CDR3 DNA reads TGTGCCAGCAGCTTGGTTGGTCTCTCTGGGGCCAACGTCCTGACTTTC. Protein: CASSLVGLSGANVLTF.

The chain combines TRBV15 with TRBJ1-4; D gene ambiguous. Germline V gene lookup returns CDR1 LNHNV and CDR2 YYDKDF (reference sequence). V gave up 8 bases and J gave up 2 bases, with 18 bases separating them. CDR3 length: 16 amino acids. The CDR3 protein is CATHAWSGKTNEKLFF. CDR3 sequence (DNA): TGTGCCACCCACGCCTGGTCGGGCAAGACTAATGAAAAACTGTTTTTT. Filled out from reference TRBV15 and TRBJ1-4, the complete variable domain reads DAMVIQNPRYQVTQFGKPVTLSCSQTLNHNVMYWYQQKSSQAPKLLFHYYDKDFNNEADTPDNFQSRRPNTSFCFLDIRSPGLGDTAMYLCATHAWSGKTNEKLFFGSGTQLSVL.

A remark on this clone: Sequence at one end of the junction differs from germline and may be a read error. This rearrangement joins TRBV5-1 to TRBJ2-4; TRBD2 might be the D (5 bases). CDR1 is SGHRS, CDR2 YFSETQ, per germline. This CDR3 has 15 residues. DNA of the CDR3: TGCGCCAGCAGTTTGGACTCTTCAGCCAAAAACATTCAGTACTTC. Translated: CASSLDSSAKNIQYF. The variable domain in full, completed from reference TRBV5-1 and TRBJ2-4, reads KAGVTQTPRYLIKTRGQQVTLSCSPISGHRSVSWYQQTPGQGLQFLFEYFSETQRNKGNFPGRFSGRQFSNSRSEMNVSTLELGDSALYLCASSLDSSAKNIQYFGAGTRLSVL.

The J gene is TRBJ2-7, the V gene TRBV9; maybe TRBD1 (6 bases). V dropped 0 bases and J dropped 0 bases, with 13 bases sitting between them. Germline CDR1 reads SGDLS; CDR2 reads YYNGEE. The CDR3 consists of 16 residues. In DNA form, the CDR3 reads TGTGCCAGCAGCGTAGCTGTGGGGGACACCTCCTACGAGCAGTACTTC. Translating gives CASSVAVGDTSYEQYF.

The chain is built from TRBV28 and TRBJ2-3; 10 bases align to TRBD2. Germline V CDR1 and CDR2: MDHEN, SYDVKM. This CDR3 contains 16 residues. With V trimmed by 1 base and J by 2 bases, 3 bases remained unmatched. CDR3 sequence (DNA): TGTGCCAGCAGTTTATTTAGCGGGGGGCTCACAGATACGCAGTATTTT. It specifies CASSLFSGGLTDTQYF.